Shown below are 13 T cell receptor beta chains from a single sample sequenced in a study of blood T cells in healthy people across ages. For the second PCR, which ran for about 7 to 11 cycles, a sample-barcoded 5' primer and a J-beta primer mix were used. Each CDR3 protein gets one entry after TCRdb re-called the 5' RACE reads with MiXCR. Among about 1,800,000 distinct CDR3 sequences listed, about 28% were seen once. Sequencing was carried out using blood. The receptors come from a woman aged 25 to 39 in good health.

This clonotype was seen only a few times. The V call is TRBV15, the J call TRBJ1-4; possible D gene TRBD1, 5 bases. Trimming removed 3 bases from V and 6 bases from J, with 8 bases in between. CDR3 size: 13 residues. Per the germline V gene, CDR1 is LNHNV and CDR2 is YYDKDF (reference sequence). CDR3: CATSRRGDEKLFF. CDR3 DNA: TGTGCCACCAGCAGGAGGGGAGATGAAAAACTGTTTTTT. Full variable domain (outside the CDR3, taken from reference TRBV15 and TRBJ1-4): DAMVIQNPRYQVTQFGKPVTLSCSQTLNHNVMYWYQQKSSQAPKLLFHYYDKDFNNEADTPDNFQSRRPNTSFCFLDIRSPGLGDTAMYLCATSRRGDEKLFFGSGTQLSVL.

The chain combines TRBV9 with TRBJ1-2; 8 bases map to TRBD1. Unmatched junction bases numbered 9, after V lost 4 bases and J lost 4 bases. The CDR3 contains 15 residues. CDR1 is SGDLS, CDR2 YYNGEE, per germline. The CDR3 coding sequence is TGTGCCAGCAGCTTAACCTGGACAGGGCTCTATGGCTACACCTTC. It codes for CASSLTWTGLYGYTF.

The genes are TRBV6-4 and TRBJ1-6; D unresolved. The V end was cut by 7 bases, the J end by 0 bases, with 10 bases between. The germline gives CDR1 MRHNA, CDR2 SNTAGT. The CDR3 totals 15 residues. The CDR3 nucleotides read TGTGCCAGCACTCCCCCAAGCTCCTATAATTCACCCCTCCACTTT. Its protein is CASTPPSSYNSPLHF.

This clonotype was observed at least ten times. The CDR3 loop is CSAGTSGTSYNEQFF. The CDR3 DNA reads as TGCAGTGCGGGGACTAGCGGGACATCCTACAATGAGCAGTTCTTC. This sequence joins TRBV20-1 and TRBJ2-1; 13 bases match TRBD2. The CDR3 covers 15 residues. V trimming: 6 bases; J trimming: 1 base; junction bases outside the gene matches: 3. Germline V gene lookup returns CDR1 DFQATT and CDR2 SNEGSKA (reference sequence).

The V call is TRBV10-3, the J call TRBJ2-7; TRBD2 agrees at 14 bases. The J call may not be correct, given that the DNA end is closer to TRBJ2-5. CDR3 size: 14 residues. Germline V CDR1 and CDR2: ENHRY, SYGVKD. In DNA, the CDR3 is TGTGCCAACGGGACTAGCGGGAGTAATAAGACCCAGTACTTC. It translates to CANGTSGSNKTQYF.

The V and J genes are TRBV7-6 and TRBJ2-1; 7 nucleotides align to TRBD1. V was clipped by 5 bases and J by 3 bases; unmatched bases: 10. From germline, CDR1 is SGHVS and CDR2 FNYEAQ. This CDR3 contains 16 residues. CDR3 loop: CASSLPDRDGYNEQFF. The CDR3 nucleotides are TGTGCCAGCAGCCTCCCCGACAGGGATGGCTACAATGAGCAGTTCTTC.

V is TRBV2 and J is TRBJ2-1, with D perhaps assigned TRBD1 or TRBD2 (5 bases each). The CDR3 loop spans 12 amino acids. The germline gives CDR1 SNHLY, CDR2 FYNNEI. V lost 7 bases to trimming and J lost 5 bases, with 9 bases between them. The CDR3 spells CASTGQDNEQFF. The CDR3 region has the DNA TGTGCCAGCACGGGGCAGGACAATGAGCAGTTCTTC.

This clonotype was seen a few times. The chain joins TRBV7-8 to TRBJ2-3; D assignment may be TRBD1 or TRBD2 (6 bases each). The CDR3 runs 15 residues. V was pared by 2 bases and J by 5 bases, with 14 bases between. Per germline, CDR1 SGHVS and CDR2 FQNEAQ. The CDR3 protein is CASSLQGGGRDTQYF. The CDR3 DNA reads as TGTGCCAGCAGCTTACAGGGTGGGGGGCGAGATACGCAGTATTTT.

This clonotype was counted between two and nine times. CDR3 amino acids: CASSLPHRVRTEAFF. As DNA, the CDR3 is TGTGCCAGCAGCTTACCTCACAGGGTTCGGACTGAAGCTTTCTTT. The rearrangement joins TRBV7-2 to TRBJ1-1, with a weak D call TRBD1 (6 bases). Per the germline V gene, CDR1 is SGHTA and CDR2 is FQGNSA. The V gene lost 2 bases and the J gene lost 5 bases, with 15 bases spanning the gap. The CDR3 spans 15 residues.

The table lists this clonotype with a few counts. This CDR3 is CASKEGSWDEQFF. As DNA, the CDR3 is TGTGCCAGCAAGGAAGGGAGTTGGGATGAGCAGTTCTTC. This chain links TRBV12-3 or TRBV12-4 with TRBJ2-1, with D perhaps matching TRBD2 (5 bases). The CDR3 consists of 13 residues. With 7 bases removed from V and 8 bases from J, the gap between germline ends came to 15 bases.

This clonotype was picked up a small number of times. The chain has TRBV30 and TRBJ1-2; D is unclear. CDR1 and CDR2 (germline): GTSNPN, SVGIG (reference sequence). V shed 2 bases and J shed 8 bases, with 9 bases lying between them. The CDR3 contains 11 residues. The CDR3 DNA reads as TGTGCCTGGAGTAGAGGGCAAGGCTACACCTTC. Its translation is CAWSRGQGYTF.

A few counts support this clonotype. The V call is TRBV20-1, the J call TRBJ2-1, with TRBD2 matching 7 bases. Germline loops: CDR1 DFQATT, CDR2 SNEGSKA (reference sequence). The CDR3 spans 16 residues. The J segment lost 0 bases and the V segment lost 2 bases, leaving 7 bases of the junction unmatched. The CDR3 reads CSARWLAASSYNEQFF. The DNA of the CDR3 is TGCAGTGCTAGATGGCTAGCGGCGAGCTCCTACAATGAGCAGTTCTTC.

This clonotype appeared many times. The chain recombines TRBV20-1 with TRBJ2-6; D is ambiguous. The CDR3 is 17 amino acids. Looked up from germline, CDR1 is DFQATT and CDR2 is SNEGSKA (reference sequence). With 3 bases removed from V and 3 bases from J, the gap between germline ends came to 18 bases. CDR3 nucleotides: TGCAGTGCTAGTTATCCACCCGCTAATCGTGGGGCCAACGTCCTGACTTTC. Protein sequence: CSASYPPANRGANVLTF.